Shown below are 27 T cell receptor beta chains from a single sample sequenced in a study of T cells after yellow fever vaccination. One entry per CDR3 protein results from TCRdb running MiXCR on the 5' RACE reads. The table includes about 320,000 distinct CDR3 sequences, approximately 4.5% detected once. This material consisted of PBMCs, taken 15 days after the yellow fever booster vaccination. The source of these receptors is a man aged 18 to 29 who received the YFV17D yellow fever vaccine.

This clonotype has ten or more counts. V usage is TRBV15 and J usage is TRBJ2-5; perhaps TRBD2 as D (6 bases). The CDR3 is 13 amino acids. Trimming left V 0 bases short and J 5 bases short, with 7 bases between. Germline V gene data show CDR1 as LNHNV and CDR2 as YYDKDF (reference sequence). The CDR3 coding sequence is TGTGCCACCAGCAGAGAAGGGAGGGAGACCCAGTACTTC. Amino acid sequence: CATSREGRETQYF.

This clonotype was found a few times. The V and J genes are TRBV5-1 and TRBJ2-1; TRBD2 aligns across 9 bases. Unmatched junction bases numbered 14, after V lost 4 bases and J lost 6 bases. Germline V lookup: CDR1 SGHRS, CDR2 YFSETQ. CDR3 length: 17 residues. Here the CDR3 reads CASSLPLVAGGLNEQFF. In DNA, the CDR3 is TGCGCCAGCAGCCTACCGCTAGTGGCGGGGGGGCTCAATGAGCAGTTCTTC.

The J gene is TRBJ2-3, the V gene TRBV30; D remains unclear. The CDR3 spans 15 residues. Germline loops: CDR1 GTSNPN, CDR2 SVGIG (reference sequence). V was cut by 1 base and J by 2 bases, with 13 bases left in between. The CDR3 nucleotides are TGTGCCTGGAGTGGGACGTTGGATAACACAGATACGCAGTATTTT. It is translated as CAWSGTLDNTDTQYF.

This clonotype showed up just a few times. The chain uses TRBV3-1 and TRBJ1-1; 11 bases align to TRBD1. Losses at the gene ends were 1 base for V and 3 bases for J; bases not matched to a gene: 1. Germline V lookup: CDR1 LGHDT, CDR2 YNNKEL (reference sequence). The CDR3 has 15 amino acids. The CDR3 reads CASSQGGQGDTEAFF. The CDR3 bases are TGTGCCAGCAGCCAAGGGGGACAGGGGGACACTGAAGCTTTCTTT.

This chain uses TRBV20-1 with TRBJ1-6, with 7 bases that match TRBD1. The germline V gene has CDR1 DFQATT and CDR2 SNEGSKA (reference sequence). The CDR3 is 14 amino acids. With 6 bases clipped from V and 7 bases from J, the junction kept 9 bases outside the gene matches. The CDR3 region is CSATRQGGNSPLHF. The CDR3 nucleotides read TGCAGTGCCACTCGACAGGGAGGGAATTCACCCCTCCACTTT.

The sample holds many counts of this clonotype. The CDR3 DNA follows: TGCAGCGTTGAAGCCTCCGAGGCCCGGGCTTTCTTT. Protein product: CSVEASEARAFF. The rearrangement links TRBV29-1 to TRBJ1-1; D unclear. The CDR3 contains 12 residues. Between the trimmed V and J ends, which lost 1 base and 11 bases, there was a span of 14 bases. Per the germline V gene, CDR1 is SQVTM and CDR2 is ANQGSEA.

The CDR3 protein is CASRTDRPISGANVLTF. CDR3 nucleotides: TGTGCCAGCAGAACCGACAGACCGATCTCTGGGGCCAACGTCCTGACTTTC. V and J are TRBV12-3 or TRBV12-4 and TRBJ2-6; D is perhaps TRBD1 (5 bases). Trimming pared 6 bases from V and 0 bases from J, leaving 15 bases between. The CDR3 has 17 residues.

A remark on this clonotype: The junction and the germline gene differ at one end; a read error may be behind it. J is TRBJ2-3 and V is TRBV10-3; a possible D gene is TRBD1 (6 bases). The CDR3 is 15 residues long. Germline CDR1 ENHRY, CDR2 SYGVKD. The CDR3 loop is CAITEGVRGTDTQYF. The CDR3 coding sequence is TGTGCCATCACTGAGGGGGTAAGGGGAACAGATACGCAGTATTTT.

This clonotype is deemed hyperexpanded. The chain links TRBV7-9 to TRBJ2-1; D perhaps matches TRBD1 (5 bases). The germline V and J ends were trimmed by 5 bases and 9 bases, with 17 bases remaining between them. This CDR3 comprises 14 residues. Germline CDR1 SEHNR, CDR2 FQNEAQ (reference sequence). CDR3 bases: TGTGCCAGCAGCCCAAGGGCAGGGAAGGGTGAGCAGTTCTTC. This codes for CASSPRAGKGEQFF. Supplemented by reference TRBV7-9 and TRBJ2-1, the full variable domain reads DTGVSQNPRHKITKRGQNVTFRCDPISEHNRLYWYRQTLGQGPEFLTYFQNEAQLEKSRLLSDRFSAERPKGSFSTLEIQRTEQGDSAMYLCASSPRAGKGEQFFGPGTRLTVL.

The chain recombines TRBV9 with TRBJ2-3; 7 bases fit TRBD2. This CDR3 has 13 amino acids. The junction had 3 bases not matched to a gene; V was cut back by 3 bases and J by 5 bases. CDR1 and CDR2 (germline): SGDLS, YYNGEE. CDR3 nucleotide sequence: TGTGCCAGCAGCGCCCCTAGCGGAGATACGCAGTATTTT. Protein product: CASSAPSGDTQYF.

The chain is built from TRBV5-8 and TRBJ2-4; D might be TRBD1 (5 bases). Trimming stripped 2 bases from V and 2 bases from J, with 11 bases between. The CDR3 covers 15 residues. The germline gives CDR1 SGHTS, CDR2 YDEGEE. The chain's CDR3 is CASSLSGFSKNIQYF. As DNA, the CDR3 is TGTGCCAGCAGCTTATCAGGGTTCTCCAAAAACATTCAGTACTTC.

The chain combines TRBV5-1 with TRBJ2-3; 8 bases match TRBD1. The V gene end was trimmed by 5 bases and the J gene end by 1 base; junction bases not matched to a gene: 9. This CDR3 spans 16 amino acids. CDR1 SGHRS and CDR2 YFSETQ come from the germline V gene. In nucleotides, the CDR3 is TGCGCCAGCAGATTCCGTCGGGGACAGGGCACAGATACGCAGTATTTT. It codes for CASRFRRGQGTDTQYF.

This clonotype was detected many times. CDR3 coding DNA: TGTGCCAGCAGTGAAAAGGGGGGCTATGATACGCAGTATTTT. Translation: CASSEKGGYDTQYF. The rearrangement joins TRBV6-1 to TRBJ2-3; D might be TRBD1 or TRBD2, each matching 6 bases. Trimming took 2 bases from V and 6 from J, leaving 12 bases between them. The CDR3 runs 14 residues. The germline V gene has CDR1 MNHNS and CDR2 SASEGT.

The genes are TRBV4-1 and TRBJ1-3; TRBD1 is a possible D gene (6 bases). Looked up from germline, CDR1 is MGHRA and CDR2 is YSYEKL. The CDR3 extends over 16 amino acids. Trimming pared 2 bases from V and 4 bases from J, leaving 15 bases between. DNA of the CDR3: TGCGCCAGCAGCCAATCGACAGGTTTGGGGGGAAACACCATATATTTT. It specifies CASSQSTGLGGNTIYF.

The table lists this clonotype with a few counts. For the CDR3, the DNA is TGCAGTGCTAGGGATCCCAGGGACCACGAGCAGTACTTC. This encodes CSARDPRDHEQYF. The chain recombines TRBV20-1 with TRBJ2-7; D tentatively fits TRBD1 or TRBD2 (5 bases each). Trimming removed 3 bases from V and 5 bases from J, with 14 bases in between. CDR1 and CDR2 from the germline V gene are DFQATT and SNEGSKA (reference sequence). The CDR3 runs to 13 residues.

This clonotype showed up many times. This chain connects TRBV5-1 to TRBJ1-1, with D possibly matching TRBD1 (6 bases). V dropped 1 base and J dropped 8 bases, with 18 bases sitting between them. CDR1 is SGHRS and CDR2 is YFSETQ in the germline V gene. The CDR3 length is 15 residues. The CDR3: CASSLRTQGLGEAFF. CDR3 coding DNA: TGCGCCAGCAGCTTGAGGACACAGGGACTCGGGGAAGCTTTCTTT.

This chain joins TRBV7-8 and TRBJ2-5; D perhaps matches TRBD2 (5 bases). Trimming removed 4 bases from V and 5 bases from J, with 11 bases in between. CDR1 is SGHVS and CDR2 is FQNEAQ in the germline V gene. This CDR3 spans 13 amino acids. CDR3 DNA sequence: TGTGCCAGCAGCTCCCGCCCGGGGGAGACCCAGTACTTC. Its protein product is CASSSRPGETQYF.

This clonotype was seen ten or more times. The chain couples TRBV18 to TRBJ2-4, with TRBD2 matching 15 bases. The CDR3 is made up of 18 amino acids. Trimming took 6 bases from V and 3 from J; bases not matched to a gene: 9. Germline CDR1 and CDR2: KGHSH and LQKENI. The CDR3 reads CASSPGLAGGDGKNIQYF. CDR3 sequence (DNA): TGTGCCAGCTCCCCGGGACTAGCGGGGGGCGACGGCAAAAACATTCAGTACTTC.

The chain couples TRBV2 to TRBJ2-5, with TRBD1 identical over 7 bases. The germline V gene encodes CDR1 SNHLY and CDR2 FYNNEI. Trimming cost V 4 bases and J 4 bases; bases outside gene matches: 6. The CDR3 is 14 amino acids. CDR3 coding DNA: TGTGCCAGCAGTGCGAGACAGGGTGCAGAGACCCAGTACTTC. This sequence encodes CASSARQGAETQYF.

The J gene is TRBJ2-3, the V gene TRBV9, with TRBD2 as a possible D gene (5 bases). This CDR3 is 15 amino acids long. CDR1 and CDR2 (germline): SGDLS, YYNGEE. The ends were cut back, 1 base at V and 3 bases at J, with 12 bases in the middle. CDR3 loop: CASSVLTLGTDTQYF. CDR3 sequence (DNA): TGTGCCAGCAGCGTACTAACACTAGGGACAGATACGCAGTATTTT.

This clonotype was seen repeatedly, ten times or more. V and J are TRBV29-1 and TRBJ1-1; D perhaps matches TRBD1 (5 bases). V shed 3 bases and J shed 1 base, with 12 bases lying between them. The germline CDR1 and CDR2 sequences are SQVTM and ANQGSEA. The CDR3 is 14 residues long. The CDR3 DNA reads TGCAGCGTTGATACGACAGAGGGGAACACTGAAGCTTTCTTT. Its translation: CSVDTTEGNTEAFF.

This clonotype was seen ten or more times. The chain couples TRBV5-1 to TRBJ1-4; TRBD1 is a possible D gene (5 bases). Between the trimmed V and J ends, which lost 5 bases and 0 bases, there was a span of 11 bases. This CDR3 region has 15 residues. The germline gives CDR1 SGHRS, CDR2 YFSETQ. The CDR3 DNA reads TGCGCCAGCAGTCCCGGGACCCCAACTAATGAAAAACTGTTTTTT. Protein: CASSPGTPTNEKLFF.

The V call is TRBV4-1, the J call TRBJ1-1, with 8 bases matching TRBD1. The CDR3 is 16 residues long. Losses at the gene ends were 4 bases for V and 1 base for J; bases not matched to a gene: 8. CDR1 and CDR2 (germline): MGHRA, YSYEKL. CDR3 in amino acids: CASSPISGTGNTEAFF. CDR3 in DNA: TGCGCCAGCAGCCCGATCTCCGGGACAGGGAACACTGAAGCTTTCTTT.

This clonotype was counted a few times. V usage is TRBV7-2 and J usage is TRBJ2-5, with D tentatively TRBD2 (6 bases). The CDR3 sequence is 15 residues long. Germline assignment: CDR1 SGHTA and CDR2 FQGNSA. Deletions cut 2 bases from V and 5 bases from J, with 15 bases between. For the CDR3, the DNA is TGTGCCAGCAGCTTAACTAGCTCCATCGGTGAGACCCAGTACTTC. Its translation is CASSLTSSIGETQYF.

Many counts were recorded for this clonotype. This rearrangement joins TRBV27 to TRBJ2-1; D not certain. Trimming stripped 0 bases from V and 8 bases from J, with 8 bases between. The CDR3 consists of 13 residues. The germline V gene has CDR1 MNHEY and CDR2 SMNVEV (reference sequence). The CDR3 DNA is TGTGCCAGCAGTTTATCCTTACGACATGAGCAGTTCTTC. Translating gives CASSLSLRHEQFF.

The table lists this clonotype with many counts. The V call is TRBV12-3 or TRBV12-4, the J call TRBJ2-1; no clear D gene. CDR3 length: 15 amino acids. Trimming cost V 2 bases and J 2 bases, with 10 bases left between them. Here the CDR3 reads CASSLSATTYNEQFF. In DNA, the CDR3 is TGTGCCAGCAGTTTATCCGCTACCACCTACAATGAGCAGTTCTTC.

The chain links TRBV9 to TRBJ2-3; 8 positions match TRBD1. The CDR3 is 17 residues long. V was clipped by 5 bases and J by 2 bases; unmatched bases: 13. CDR1 and CDR2 from the germline V gene are SGDLS and YYNGEE. The CDR3 DNA reads TGTGCCAGCAGTTCCGACGACGACAGGGGAATCACAGATACGCAGTATTTT. It specifies CASSSDDDRGITDTQYF.